These T cell receptor beta chains were read from a single sample in a study of cytomegalovirus exposure and HLA in healthy donors. Repertoires were generated with immunoSEQ multiplex PCR, while TCRdb's copy carries only in-frame clones and drops some. The sample has under 100,000 clones; approximately 84% are singletons. Sequencing was done on a sample of PBMCs. These receptors were collected from a woman younger than 35 in good health and CMV-seropositive. Each CDR3 is given with its conserved first and last residue. D genes are given only for firm matches. For some rows the clone size is stated as once, few or many, or as a class when expanded; others skip it.

J gene: TRBJ1-2
V gene: TRBV9
CDR3 length: 15
clone size: NA
D gene: NA
CDR3 protein: CASSVDSAGYYGYTF
CDR3 DNA: TGTGCCAGCAGCGTAGATTCGGCAGGTTACTATGGCTACACCTTC

J gene: TRBJ2-1
V gene: TRBV4-2
CDR3 length: 15
clone size: NA
D gene: TRBD1
CDR3 protein: CASSQRDRGGNEQFF
CDR3 DNA: TGTGCCAGCAGCCAACGGGACAGGGGGGGCAATGAGCAGTTCTTC

J gene: TRBJ2-3
V gene: TRBV9
CDR3 length: 13
clone size: NA
D gene: NA
CDR3 protein: CASSADIIGTQYF
CDR3 DNA: TGTGCCAGCAGCGCGGACATTATTGGTACGCAGTATTTT

J gene: TRBJ2-7
V gene: TRBV18
CDR3 length: 17
clone size: NA
D gene: NA
CDR3 protein: CASSPQGGGRRTYEQYF
CDR3 DNA: TGTGCCAGCTCACCCCAGGGAGGGGGGCGACGGACCTACGAGCAGTACTTC

J gene: TRBJ2-7
V gene: TRBV7-2
CDR3 length: 16
clone size: NA
D gene: TRBD2
CDR3 protein: CASSLAAGVRDYEQYF
CDR3 DNA: TGTGCCAGCAGCTTAGCAGCGGGGGTGAGAGACTACGAGCAGTACTTC

J gene: TRBJ2-7
V gene: TRBV2
CDR3 length: 13
clone size: NA
D gene: NA
CDR3 protein: CASSEDGVYEQYF
CDR3 DNA: TGTGCCAGCAGTGAAGACGGGGTATACGAGCAGTACTTC

J gene: TRBJ2-5
V gene: TRBV2
CDR3 length: 12
clone size: NA
D gene: NA
CDR3 protein: CASKERSETQYF
CDR3 DNA: TGTGCCAGCAAAGAACGGAGCGAGACCCAGTACTTC

J gene: TRBJ1-4
V gene: TRBV10-3
CDR3 length: 12
clone size: few
D gene: NA
CDR3 protein: CAIGRGDEKLFF
CDR3 DNA: TGTGCCATCGGGAGGGGGGATGAAAAACTGTTTTTT

J gene: TRBJ2-2
V gene: TRBV19
CDR3 length: 14
clone size: once
D gene: TRBD2
CDR3 protein: CASNQRGGTGELFF
CDR3 DNA: TGTGCCAGTAACCAGCGGGGGGGCACCGGGGAGCTGTTTTTT

J gene: TRBJ2-3
V gene: TRBV5-1
CDR3 length: 15
clone size: NA
D gene: TRBD1
CDR3 protein: CASSRLGDRTDTQYF
CDR3 DNA: TGCGCCAGCAGTCGGCTCGGGGACAGAACAGATACGCAGTATTTT

J gene: TRBJ2-3
V gene: TRBV2
CDR3 length: 13
clone size: NA
D gene: NA
CDR3 protein: CASSEQGTDTQYF
CDR3 DNA: TGTGCCAGCAGTGAACAGGGCACAGATACGCAGTATTTT

J gene: TRBJ1-5
V gene: TRBV19
CDR3 length: 15
clone size: NA
D gene: TRBD1
CDR3 protein: CASSNPRGFNQPQHF
CDR3 DNA: TGTGCCAGTAGTAATCCCAGGGGGTTCAATCAGCCCCAGCATTTT

J gene: TRBJ1-5
V gene: TRBV7-9
CDR3 length: 18
clone size: NA
D gene: TRBD1
CDR3 protein: CASSLAGTGGYSNQPQHF
CDR3 DNA: TGTGCCAGCAGCTTAGCGGGGACAGGAGGATATAGCAATCAGCCCCAGCATTTT

J gene: TRBJ2-7
V gene: TRBV6-1
CDR3 length: 13
clone size: NA
D gene: TRBD2
CDR3 protein: CAIGTSGPYEQYF
CDR3 DNA: TGTGCCATCGGGACTAGCGGGCCCTACGAGCAGTACTTC

J gene: TRBJ2-5
V gene: TRBV2
CDR3 length: 17
clone size: few
D gene: TRBD2
CDR3 protein: CASSGLAGGPPRETQYF
CDR3 DNA: TGTGCCAGCAGTGGACTAGCGGGGGGGCCCCCCCGGGAGACCCAGTACTTC

J gene: TRBJ1-1
V gene: TRBV6-1
CDR3 length: 15
clone size: NA
D gene: NA
CDR3 protein: CASSEAWGVGDEAFF
CDR3 DNA: TGTGCCAGCAGCGAAGCGTGGGGGGTCGGGGATGAAGCTTTCTTT

J gene: TRBJ2-7
V gene: TRBV29-1
CDR3 length: 13
clone size: once
D gene: NA
CDR3 protein: CSVDGGESNEQYF
CDR3 DNA: TGCAGCGTTGACGGCGGGGAATCGAACGAGCAGTACTTC

J gene: TRBJ1-1
V gene: TRBV7-9
CDR3 length: 15
clone size: NA
D gene: TRBD1
CDR3 protein: CASSPPQGADTEAFF
CDR3 DNA: TGTGCCAGCAGCCCCCCCCAGGGGGCTGACACTGAAGCTTTCTTT

J gene: TRBJ1-2
V gene: TRBV30
CDR3 length: 13
clone size: NA
D gene: TRBD1
CDR3 protein: CAWSPAGTGGYTF
CDR3 DNA: TGTGCCTGGAGTCCCGCCGGGACAGGGGGTTACACCTTC

J gene: TRBJ2-1
V gene: TRBV28
CDR3 length: 18
clone size: NA
D gene: TRBD2
CDR3 protein: CASSGAAGASSSYNEQFF
CDR3 DNA: TGTGCCAGCAGTGGTGCAGCGGGGGCCAGTAGCTCCTACAATGAGCAGTTCTTC

J gene: TRBJ2-1
V gene: TRBV7-2
CDR3 length: 17
clone size: NA
D gene: NA
CDR3 protein: CASSQARGLSSYNEQFF
CDR3 DNA: TGTGCCAGCAGCCAAGCCAGGGGCTTAAGCTCCTACAATGAGCAGTTCTTC

J gene: TRBJ2-1
V gene: TRBV11-3
CDR3 length: 14
clone size: NA
D gene: NA
CDR3 protein: CASSLGGSLNEQFF
CDR3 DNA: TGTGCCAGCAGCTTAGGGGGCTCTCTCAATGAGCAGTTCTTC

J gene: TRBJ1-4
V gene: TRBV4-3
CDR3 length: 15
clone size: NA
D gene: NA
CDR3 protein: CASSQKGQTNEKLFF
CDR3 DNA: TGCGCCAGCAGCCAAAAGGGACAAACTAATGAAAAACTGTTTTTT

J gene: TRBJ1-6
V gene: TRBV5-1
CDR3 length: 15
clone size: NA
D gene: NA
CDR3 protein: CASSLEQGSNSPLHF
CDR3 DNA: TGCGCCAGCAGCTTGGAACAGGGCAGTAATTCACCCCTCCACTTT

J gene: TRBJ2-3
V gene: TRBV10-3
CDR3 length: 14
clone size: NA
D gene: TRBD1
CDR3 protein: CAINPGTGWDTQYF
CDR3 DNA: TGTGCCATCAACCCCGGGACAGGGTGGGATACGCAGTATTTT

J gene: TRBJ2-1
V gene: TRBV30
CDR3 length: 15
clone size: NA
D gene: NA
CDR3 protein: CAWGLGAGASGGQFF
CDR3 DNA: TGTGCCTGGGGGTTGGGGGCGGGGGCCTCGGGCGGGCAGTTCTTC

J gene: TRBJ2-7
V gene: TRBV28
CDR3 length: 14
clone size: NA
D gene: TRBD2
CDR3 protein: CASSSQGGPYEQYF
CDR3 DNA: TGTGCCAGCAGTTCTCAGGGAGGGCCCTACGAGCAGTACTTC

J gene: TRBJ2-2
V gene: TRBV5-1
CDR3 length: 17
clone size: many
D gene: TRBD2
CDR3 protein: CASRRLAGAPNTGELFF
CDR3 DNA: TGCGCCAGCCGGAGACTAGCGGGGGCCCCGAACACCGGGGAGCTGTTTTTT

J gene: TRBJ1-4
V gene: TRBV4-2
CDR3 length: 15
clone size: NA
D gene: NA
CDR3 protein: CASSLPGATNEKLFF
CDR3 DNA: TGTGCCAGCAGCCTGCCGGGGGCAACTAATGAAAAACTGTTTTTT

J gene: TRBJ2-3
V gene: TRBV14
CDR3 length: 16
clone size: NA
D gene: NA
CDR3 protein: CASSATRVRLTDTQYF
CDR3 DNA: TGTGCCAGCAGCGCGACCAGGGTGAGGCTCACAGATACGCAGTATTTT

J gene: TRBJ2-5
V gene: TRBV18
CDR3 length: 13
clone size: NA
D gene: TRBD2
CDR3 protein: CASSPGTSETQYF
CDR3 DNA: TGTGCCAGCTCCCCCGGGACTAGTGAGACCCAGTACTTC

J gene: TRBJ1-2
V gene: TRBV30
CDR3 length: 17
clone size: NA
D gene: TRBD1
CDR3 protein: CAWSAGTGGALYYGYTF
CDR3 DNA: TGTGCCTGGAGTGCGGGGACAGGGGGCGCATTATACTATGGCTACACCTTC

J gene: TRBJ2-5
V gene: TRBV7-9
CDR3 length: 15
clone size: NA
D gene: TRBD1
CDR3 protein: CASSDRDRGLETQYF
CDR3 DNA: TGTGCCAGCAGCGACCGGGACAGGGGTTTGGAGACCCAGTACTTC

J gene: TRBJ2-7
V gene: TRBV4-3
CDR3 length: 15
clone size: NA
D gene: TRBD2
CDR3 protein: CASSHQLAGEYEQYF
CDR3 DNA: TGCGCCAGCAGCCACCAACTAGCGGGGGAATACGAGCAGTACTTC

J gene: TRBJ1-1
V gene: TRBV5-1
CDR3 length: 14
clone size: NA
D gene: NA
CDR3 protein: CASSLEGVNTEAFF
CDR3 DNA: TGCGCCAGCAGCTTGGAGGGGGTGAACACTGAAGCTTTCTTT

J gene: TRBJ2-1
V gene: TRBV6-5
CDR3 length: 16
clone size: NA
D gene: TRBD2
CDR3 protein: CASSYAGVLAYNEQFF
CDR3 DNA: TGTGCCAGCAGTTACGCGGGGGTCTTAGCCTACAATGAGCAGTTCTTC

J gene: TRBJ1-6
V gene: TRBV9
CDR3 length: 14
clone size: NA
D gene: NA
CDR3 protein: CASSVVVTPSPLHF
CDR3 DNA: TGTGCCAGCAGCGTAGTCGTGACACCCTCACCCCTCCACTTT

J gene: TRBJ2-3
V gene: TRBV9
CDR3 length: 18
clone size: NA
D gene: TRBD2
CDR3 protein: CASSVRGPWSGETDTQYF
CDR3 DNA: TGTGCCAGCAGCGTTAGAGGGCCTTGGAGCGGGGAAACAGATACGCAGTATTTT

J gene: TRBJ2-1
V gene: TRBV9
CDR3 length: 17
clone size: NA
D gene: NA
CDR3 protein: CASSVRVLAGAFNEQFF
CDR3 DNA: TGTGCCAGCAGCGTGAGGGTTCTGGCGGGGGCATTCAATGAGCAGTTCTTC

J gene: TRBJ1-5
V gene: TRBV18
CDR3 length: 17
clone size: once
D gene: TRBD1
CDR3 protein: CASSPVAGGTGIQPQHF
CDR3 DNA: TGTGCCAGCTCACCTGTAGCTGGCGGGACAGGGATTCAGCCCCAGCATTTT

J gene: TRBJ2-1
V gene: TRBV6-4
CDR3 length: 17
clone size: NA
D gene: TRBD2
CDR3 protein: CASSDTGLAGEYNEQFF
CDR3 DNA: TGTGCCAGCAGTGACACGGGACTAGCGGGGGAATACAATGAGCAGTTCTTC

J gene: TRBJ1-5
V gene: TRBV19
CDR3 length: 16
clone size: NA
D gene: TRBD1
CDR3 protein: CASSIRQGEWNQPQHF
CDR3 DNA: TGTGCCAGTAGTATTCGACAGGGGGAGTGGAATCAGCCCCAGCATTTT

J gene: TRBJ2-7
V gene: TRBV2
CDR3 length: 16
clone size: NA
D gene: TRBD2
CDR3 protein: CASSEYELAGSYEQYF
CDR3 DNA: TGTGCCAGCAGTGAATATGAACTAGCGGGGTCCTACGAGCAGTACTTC

J gene: TRBJ1-2
V gene: TRBV9
CDR3 length: 15
clone size: NA
D gene: TRBD1
CDR3 protein: CASSTTGGAGYGYTF
CDR3 DNA: TGTGCCAGCAGCACTACAGGGGGCGCGGGATATGGCTACACCTTC

J gene: TRBJ1-1
V gene: TRBV7-2
CDR3 length: 14
clone size: NA
D gene: TRBD1
CDR3 protein: CASSPRTGYTEAFF
CDR3 DNA: TGTGCCAGCAGCCCCCGGACAGGGTACACTGAAGCTTTCTTT

J gene: TRBJ2-7
V gene: TRBV4-1
CDR3 length: 16
clone size: NA
D gene: NA
CDR3 protein: CASSQDQRTHSYEQYF
CDR3 DNA: TGCGCCAGCAGCCAAGATCAGCGGACGCACTCCTACGAGCAGTACTTC

J gene: TRBJ1-1
V gene: TRBV27
CDR3 length: 11
clone size: NA
D gene: NA
CDR3 protein: CASRTGPEAFF
CDR3 DNA: TGTGCCAGCAGAACAGGGCCTGAAGCTTTCTTT

J gene: TRBJ1-6
V gene: TRBV28
CDR3 length: 14
clone size: once
D gene: NA
CDR3 protein: CASIWDTAKGPLHF
CDR3 DNA: TGTGCCAGCATTTGGGACACCGCCAAGGGGCCCCTCCACTTT

J gene: TRBJ1-3
V gene: TRBV6-6
CDR3 length: 15
clone size: once
D gene: NA
CDR3 protein: CASSSTGHSGNTIYF
CDR3 DNA: TGTGCCAGCAGCTCCACCGGACACTCTGGAAACACCATATATTTT

J gene: TRBJ2-5
V gene: TRBV2
CDR3 length: 16
clone size: NA
D gene: TRBD2
CDR3 protein: CATNGLAGGLAETQYF
CDR3 DNA: TGTGCCACGAACGGACTAGCGGGGGGTCTGGCAGAGACCCAGTACTTC

J gene: TRBJ2-1
V gene: TRBV7-2
CDR3 length: 13
clone size: NA
D gene: NA
CDR3 protein: CASSSTESREQFF
CDR3 DNA: TGTGCCAGCAGCTCGACAGAATCACGGGAGCAGTTCTTC

J gene: TRBJ1-3
V gene: TRBV6-6
CDR3 length: 13
clone size: NA
D gene: NA
CDR3 protein: CASTGDSGNTIYF
CDR3 DNA: TGTGCCAGCACAGGGGACTCTGGAAACACCATATATTTT

J gene: TRBJ2-2
V gene: TRBV6-5
CDR3 length: 16
clone size: NA
D gene: NA
CDR3 protein: CASSYSGQGRTGELFF
CDR3 DNA: TGTGCCAGCAGTTACTCCGGGCAGGGGCGCACCGGGGAGCTGTTTTTT

J gene: TRBJ2-3
V gene: TRBV2
CDR3 length: 12
clone size: NA
D gene: NA
CDR3 protein: CASSVRGDTQYF
CDR3 DNA: TGTGCCAGCAGTGTCAGGGGAGATACGCAGTATTTT

J gene: TRBJ2-7
V gene: TRBV4-2
CDR3 length: 15
clone size: NA
D gene: NA
CDR3 protein: CASSQGVASDYEQYF
CDR3 DNA: TGTGCCAGCAGCCAAGGGGTAGCTTCCGATTACGAGCAGTACTTC